This TCR beta chain appears in the sequencing data of a study of Tregs in tolerant kidney transplant recipients. Background on the study: A 3-day belatacept mixed lymphocyte reaction, sometimes plus 5-day graft donor restimulation, preceded CD4+CD25+CD127- sorting. Recipient cells were told from donor cells by antibody staining.

On this clone itself: Its antigen is undetermined.

CDR3 size: 18 residues. V trimming: 10 bases; J trimming: 0 bases; junction bases outside the gene matches: 15. The germline V gene encodes CDR1 LNHDA and CDR2 SQIVND (reference sequence). The data were produced by immunoSEQ multiplex PCR, yet TCRdb's version contains in-frame clones alone and is incomplete. The sample consists of about 44,000 clones, roughly 96% of them appearing once. This sequence originates from a human donor in good health. What was sequenced was Tregs from blood cultured with allogeneic cells. The gene calls are TRBV19 and TRBJ2-2, with 9 bases identical to TRBD1. CDR3: CATLYRDRALPNTGELFF. The CDR3 region has the DNA TGTGCCACCCTCTACCGGGACAGGGCGCTTCCGAACACCGGGGAGCTGTTTTTT.